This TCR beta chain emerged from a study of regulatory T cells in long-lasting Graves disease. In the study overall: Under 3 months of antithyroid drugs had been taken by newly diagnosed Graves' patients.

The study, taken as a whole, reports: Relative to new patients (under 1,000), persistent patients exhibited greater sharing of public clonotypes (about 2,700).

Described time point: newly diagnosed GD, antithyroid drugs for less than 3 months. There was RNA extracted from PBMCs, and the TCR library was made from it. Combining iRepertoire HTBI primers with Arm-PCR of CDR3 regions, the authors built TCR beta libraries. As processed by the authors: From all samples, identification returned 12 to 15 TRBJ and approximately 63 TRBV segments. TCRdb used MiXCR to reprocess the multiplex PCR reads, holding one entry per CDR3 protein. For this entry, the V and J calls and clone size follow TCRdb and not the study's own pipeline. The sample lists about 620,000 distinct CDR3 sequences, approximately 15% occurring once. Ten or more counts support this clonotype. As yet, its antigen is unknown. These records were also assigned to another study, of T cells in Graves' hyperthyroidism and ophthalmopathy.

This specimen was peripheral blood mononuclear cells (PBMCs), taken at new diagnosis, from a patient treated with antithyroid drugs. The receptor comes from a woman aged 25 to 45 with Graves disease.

The CDR3 loop reads CASSLGQGSEKLFF. CDR3 DNA: TGTGCCAGCAGCCTCGGACAGGGTAGTGAAAAACTGTTTTTT. The chain recombines TRBV12-3 or TRBV12-4 with TRBJ1-4, with TRBD1 matching 8 bases. The V segment lost 6 bases and the J segment 7 bases; nucleotides outside the gene matches: 7. This CDR3 spans 14 amino acids.